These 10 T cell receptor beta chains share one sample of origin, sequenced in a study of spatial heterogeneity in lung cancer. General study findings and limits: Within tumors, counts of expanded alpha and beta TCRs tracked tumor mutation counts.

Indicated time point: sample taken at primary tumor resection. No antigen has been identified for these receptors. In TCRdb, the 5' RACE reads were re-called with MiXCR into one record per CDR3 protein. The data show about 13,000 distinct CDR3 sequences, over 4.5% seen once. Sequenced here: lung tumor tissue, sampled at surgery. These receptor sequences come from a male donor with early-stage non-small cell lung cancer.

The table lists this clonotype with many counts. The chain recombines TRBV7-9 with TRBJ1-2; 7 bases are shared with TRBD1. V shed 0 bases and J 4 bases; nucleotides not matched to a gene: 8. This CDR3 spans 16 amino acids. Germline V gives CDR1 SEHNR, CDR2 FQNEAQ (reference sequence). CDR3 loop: CASSLAGGRVGYGYTF. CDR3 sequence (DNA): TGTGCCAGCAGCTTAGCAGGGGGCCGCGTGGGCTATGGCTACACCTTC. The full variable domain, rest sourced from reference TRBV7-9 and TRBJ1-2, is DTGVSQNPRHKITKRGQNVTFRCDPISEHNRLYWYRQTLGQGPEFLTYFQNEAQLEKSRLLSDRFSAERPKGSFSTLEIQRTEQGDSAMYLCASSLAGGRVGYGYTFGSGTRLTVV.

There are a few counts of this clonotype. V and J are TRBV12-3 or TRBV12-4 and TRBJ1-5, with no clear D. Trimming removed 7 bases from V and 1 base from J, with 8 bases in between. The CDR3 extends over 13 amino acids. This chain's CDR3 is CASTVDSNQPQHF. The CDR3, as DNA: TGTGCCAGCACCGTGGACAGCAATCAGCCCCAGCATTTT.

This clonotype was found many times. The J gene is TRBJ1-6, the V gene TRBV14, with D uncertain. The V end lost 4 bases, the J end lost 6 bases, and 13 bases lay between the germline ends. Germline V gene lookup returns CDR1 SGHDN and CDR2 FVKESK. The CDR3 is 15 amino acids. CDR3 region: CASSLVEEANSPLHF. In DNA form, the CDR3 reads TGTGCCAGCAGCCTTGTCGAAGAGGCTAATTCACCCCTCCACTTT.

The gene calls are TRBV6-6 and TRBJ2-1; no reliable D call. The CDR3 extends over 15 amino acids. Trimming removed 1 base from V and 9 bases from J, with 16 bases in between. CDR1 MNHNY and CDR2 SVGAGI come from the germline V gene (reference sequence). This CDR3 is CASSYLIIRPTEQFF. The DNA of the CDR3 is TGTGCCAGCAGTTACTTGATTATTCGGCCGACTGAGCAGTTCTTC.

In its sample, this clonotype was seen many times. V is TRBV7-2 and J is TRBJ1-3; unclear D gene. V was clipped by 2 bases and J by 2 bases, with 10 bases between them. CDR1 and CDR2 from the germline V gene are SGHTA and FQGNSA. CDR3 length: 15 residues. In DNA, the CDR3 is TGTGCCAGCAGCTTACAAAGCGGGCCTGGAAACACCATATATTTT. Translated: CASSLQSGPGNTIYF. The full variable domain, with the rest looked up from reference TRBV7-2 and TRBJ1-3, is GAGVSQSPSNKVTEKGKDVELRCDPISGHTALYWYRQSLGQGLEFLIYFQGNSAPDKSGLPSDRFSAERTGGSVSTLTIQRTQQEDSAVYLCASSLQSGPGNTIYFGEGSWLTVV.

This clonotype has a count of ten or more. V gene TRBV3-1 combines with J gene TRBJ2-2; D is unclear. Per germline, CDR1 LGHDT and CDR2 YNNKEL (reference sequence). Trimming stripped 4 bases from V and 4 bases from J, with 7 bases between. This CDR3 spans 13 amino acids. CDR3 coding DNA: TGTGCCAGCAGCCGCCTAAGCACCGGGGAGCTGTTTTTT. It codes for CASSRLSTGELFF.

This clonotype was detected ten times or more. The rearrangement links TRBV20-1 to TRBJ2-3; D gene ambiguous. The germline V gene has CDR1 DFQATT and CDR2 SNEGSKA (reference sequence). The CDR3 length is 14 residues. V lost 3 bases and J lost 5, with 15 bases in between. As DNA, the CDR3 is TGCAGTGCTAGTCATCAAAACCGAATAGATACGCAGTATTTT. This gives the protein CSASHQNRIDTQYF.

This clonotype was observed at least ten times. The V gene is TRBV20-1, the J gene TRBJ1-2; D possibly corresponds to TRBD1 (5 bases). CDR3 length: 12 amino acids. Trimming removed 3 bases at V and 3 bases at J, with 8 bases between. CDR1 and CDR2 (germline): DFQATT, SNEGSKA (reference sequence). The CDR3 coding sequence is TGCAGTGCTAGGGCAGGGCACTATGGCTACACCTTC. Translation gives CSARAGHYGYTF.

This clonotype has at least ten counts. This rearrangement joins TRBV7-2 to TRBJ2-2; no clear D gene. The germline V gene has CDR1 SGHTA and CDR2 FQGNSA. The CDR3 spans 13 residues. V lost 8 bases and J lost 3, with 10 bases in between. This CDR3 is CASQGSHTGELFF. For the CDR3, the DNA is TGTGCCAGCCAAGGTTCACACACCGGGGAGCTGTTTTTT.

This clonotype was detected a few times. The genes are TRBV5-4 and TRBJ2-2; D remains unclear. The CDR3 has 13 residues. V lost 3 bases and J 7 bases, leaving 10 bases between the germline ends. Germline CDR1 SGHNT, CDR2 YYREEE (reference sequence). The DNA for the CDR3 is TGTGCCAGCAGCTCGTCTATGGGCGGGGAGCTGTTTTTT. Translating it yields CASSSSMGGELFF.